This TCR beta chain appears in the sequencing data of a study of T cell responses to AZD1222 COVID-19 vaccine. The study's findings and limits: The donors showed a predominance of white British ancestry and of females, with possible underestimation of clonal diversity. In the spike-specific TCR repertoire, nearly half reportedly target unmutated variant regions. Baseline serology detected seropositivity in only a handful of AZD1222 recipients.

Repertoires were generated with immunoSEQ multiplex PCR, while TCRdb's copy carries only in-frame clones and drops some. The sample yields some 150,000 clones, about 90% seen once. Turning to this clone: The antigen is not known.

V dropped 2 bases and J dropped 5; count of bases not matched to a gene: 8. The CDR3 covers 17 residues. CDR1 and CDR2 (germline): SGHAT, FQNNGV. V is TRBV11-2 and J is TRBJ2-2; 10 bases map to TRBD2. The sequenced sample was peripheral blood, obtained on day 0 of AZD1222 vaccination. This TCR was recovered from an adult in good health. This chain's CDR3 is CASSLFLAGVSTGELFF. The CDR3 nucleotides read TGTGCCAGCAGCTTATTCCTAGCGGGAGTGTCTACCGGGGAGCTGTTTTTT.